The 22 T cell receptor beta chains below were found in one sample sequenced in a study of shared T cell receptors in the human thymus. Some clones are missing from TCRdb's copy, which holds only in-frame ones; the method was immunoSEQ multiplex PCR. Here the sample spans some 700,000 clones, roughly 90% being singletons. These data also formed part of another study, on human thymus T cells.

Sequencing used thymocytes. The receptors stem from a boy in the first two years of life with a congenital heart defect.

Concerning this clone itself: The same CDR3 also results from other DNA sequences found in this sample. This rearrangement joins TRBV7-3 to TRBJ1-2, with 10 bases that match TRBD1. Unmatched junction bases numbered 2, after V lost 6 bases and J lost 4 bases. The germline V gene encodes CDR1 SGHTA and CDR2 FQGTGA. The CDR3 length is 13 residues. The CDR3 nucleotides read TGTGCCAGCAGTCGGACAGGGGGCTATGGCTACACCTTC. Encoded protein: CASSRTGGYGYTF. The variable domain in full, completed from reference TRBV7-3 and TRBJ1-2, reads GAGVSQTPSNKVTEKGKYVELRCDPISGHTALYWYRQSLGQGPEFLIYFQGTGAADDSGLPNDRFFAVRPEGSVSTLKIQRTERGDSAVYLCASSRTGGYGYTFGSGTRLTVV.

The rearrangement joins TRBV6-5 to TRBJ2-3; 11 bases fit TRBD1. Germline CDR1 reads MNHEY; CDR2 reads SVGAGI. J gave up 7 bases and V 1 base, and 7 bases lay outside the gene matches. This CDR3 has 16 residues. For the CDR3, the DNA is TGTGCCAGCAGTTACTTGGACAGGGGGCACAGTTATACGCAGTATTTT. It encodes CASSYLDRGHSYTQYF.

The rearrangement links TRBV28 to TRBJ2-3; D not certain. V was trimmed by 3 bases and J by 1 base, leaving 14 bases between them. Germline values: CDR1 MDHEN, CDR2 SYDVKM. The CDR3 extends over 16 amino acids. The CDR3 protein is CASSLIQLEGTDTQYF. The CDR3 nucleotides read TGTGCCAGCAGTTTGATCCAGCTCGAGGGCACAGATACGCAGTATTTT.

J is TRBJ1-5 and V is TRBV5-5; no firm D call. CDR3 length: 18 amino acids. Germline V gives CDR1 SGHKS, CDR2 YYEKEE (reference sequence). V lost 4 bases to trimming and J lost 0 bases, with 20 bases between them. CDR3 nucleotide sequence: TGTGCCAGCAGCCCGGTCCCGCGTCAATATTATAGCAATCAGCCCCAGCATTTT. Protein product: CASSPVPRQYYSNQPQHF.

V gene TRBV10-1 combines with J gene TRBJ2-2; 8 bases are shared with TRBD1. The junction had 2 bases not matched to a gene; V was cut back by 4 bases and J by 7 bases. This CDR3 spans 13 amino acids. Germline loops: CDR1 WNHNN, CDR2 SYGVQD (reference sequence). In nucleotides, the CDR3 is TGCGCCAGCAGTGGACAGGGGATCGGGGAGCTGTTTTTT. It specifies CASSGQGIGELFF.

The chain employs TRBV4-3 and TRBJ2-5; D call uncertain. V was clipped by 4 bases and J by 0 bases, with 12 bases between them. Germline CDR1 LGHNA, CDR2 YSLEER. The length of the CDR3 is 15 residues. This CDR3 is CASSLSTGNQETQYF. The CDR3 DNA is TGCGCCAGCAGCCTTTCGACTGGAAACCAAGAGACCCAGTACTTC.

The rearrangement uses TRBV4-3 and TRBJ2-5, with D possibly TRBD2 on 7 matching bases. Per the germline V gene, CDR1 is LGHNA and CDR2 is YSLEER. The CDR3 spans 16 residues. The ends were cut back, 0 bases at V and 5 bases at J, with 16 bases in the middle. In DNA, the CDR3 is TGCGCCAGCAGCCAAGATAGGGGGGGACGGGGGGAGACCCAGTACTTC. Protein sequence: CASSQDRGGRGETQYF.

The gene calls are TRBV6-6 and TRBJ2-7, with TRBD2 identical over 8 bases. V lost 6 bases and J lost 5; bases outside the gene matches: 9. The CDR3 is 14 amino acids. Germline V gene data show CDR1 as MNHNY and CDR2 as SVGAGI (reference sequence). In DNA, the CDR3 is TGTGCCAGCAGACACCGCGAGGGACTAGACGAGCAGTACTTC. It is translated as CASRHREGLDEQYF.

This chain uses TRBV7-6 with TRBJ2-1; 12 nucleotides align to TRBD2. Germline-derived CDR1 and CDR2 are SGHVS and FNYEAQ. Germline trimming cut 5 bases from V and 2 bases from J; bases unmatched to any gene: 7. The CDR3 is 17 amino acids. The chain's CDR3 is CASSPGLAGIPYNEQFF. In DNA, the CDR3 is TGTGCCAGCAGCCCGGGACTAGCGGGTATACCCTACAATGAGCAGTTCTTC.

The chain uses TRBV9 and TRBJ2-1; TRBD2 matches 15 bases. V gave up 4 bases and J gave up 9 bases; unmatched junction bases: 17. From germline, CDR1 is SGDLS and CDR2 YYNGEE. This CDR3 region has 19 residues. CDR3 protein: CASSSRTSGRELGDGEQFF. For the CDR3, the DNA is TGTGCCAGCAGCTCTCGGACTAGCGGGAGGGAATTGGGAGATGGTGAGCAGTTCTTC.

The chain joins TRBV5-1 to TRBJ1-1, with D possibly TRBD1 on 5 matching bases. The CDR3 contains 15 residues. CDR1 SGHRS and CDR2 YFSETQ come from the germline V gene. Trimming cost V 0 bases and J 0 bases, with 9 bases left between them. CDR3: CASSLEGQLNTEAFF. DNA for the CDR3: TGCGCCAGCAGCTTGGAGGGGCAGCTGAACACTGAAGCTTTCTTT.

The CDR3: CASSFRLAVYEQYF. Written as DNA, the CDR3 is TGTGCCAGCAGTTTTAGGCTAGCGGTTTACGAGCAGTACTTC. The chain joins TRBV28 to TRBJ2-7; 7 bases are shared with TRBD2. The junction had 6 bases not matched to a gene; V was cut back by 3 bases and J by 4 bases. The CDR3 contains 14 residues. In germline, CDR1 is MDHEN, CDR2 SYDVKM.

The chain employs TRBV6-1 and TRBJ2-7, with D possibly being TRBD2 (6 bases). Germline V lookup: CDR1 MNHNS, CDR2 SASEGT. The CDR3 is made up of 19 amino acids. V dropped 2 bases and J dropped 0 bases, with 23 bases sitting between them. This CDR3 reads CASSERRGGTPSLSYEQYF. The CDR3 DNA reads TGTGCCAGCAGTGAACGGCGGGGCGGGACTCCATCCCTCTCCTACGAGCAGTACTTC.

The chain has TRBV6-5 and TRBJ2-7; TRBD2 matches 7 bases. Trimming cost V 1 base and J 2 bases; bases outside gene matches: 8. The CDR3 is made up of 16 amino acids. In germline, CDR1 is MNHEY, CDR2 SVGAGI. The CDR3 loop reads CASSYCLGGTPYEQYF. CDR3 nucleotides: TGTGCCAGCAGTTACTGCCTCGGGGGGACGCCCTACGAGCAGTACTTC.

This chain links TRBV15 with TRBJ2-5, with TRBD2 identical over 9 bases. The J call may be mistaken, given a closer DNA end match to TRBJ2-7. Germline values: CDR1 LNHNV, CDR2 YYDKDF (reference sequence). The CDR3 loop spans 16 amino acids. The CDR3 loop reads CATSRVGSGSSYEQYF. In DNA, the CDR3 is TGTGCCACCAGCAGAGTCGGTAGCGGGAGCTCCTACGAGCAGTACTTC.

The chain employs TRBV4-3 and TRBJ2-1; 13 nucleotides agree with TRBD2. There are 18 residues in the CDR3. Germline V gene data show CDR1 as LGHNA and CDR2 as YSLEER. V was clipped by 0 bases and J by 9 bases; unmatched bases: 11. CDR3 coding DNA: TGCGCCAGCAGCCAAGAAGACACGGGACTAGCGGGACATGGTGAGCAGTTCTTC. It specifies CASSQEDTGLAGHGEQFF.

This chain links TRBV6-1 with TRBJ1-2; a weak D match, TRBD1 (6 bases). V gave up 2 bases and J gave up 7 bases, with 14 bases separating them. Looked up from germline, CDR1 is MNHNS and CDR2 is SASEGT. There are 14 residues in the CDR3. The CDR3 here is CASSEPTGFPGYTF. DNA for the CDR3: TGTGCCAGCAGTGAACCAACAGGGTTTCCTGGCTACACCTTC.

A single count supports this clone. The CDR3 loop is CASSEGGCGCDRTYEQYF. The CDR3 coding sequence is TGTGCCAGCAGTGAAGGAGGTTGTGGATGTGACAGGACCTACGAGCAGTACTTC. The chain uses TRBV6-1 and TRBJ2-7; perhaps TRBD1 as D (6 bases). CDR3 size: 18 residues. Trimming shortened V by 1 base and J by 2 bases, and 21 bases separated the two germline ends. CDR1 and CDR2 from the germline V gene are MNHNS and SASEGT.

The CDR3 DNA sequence: TGTGCCAGCAGTGAAGGGCTAGCGGGAGTGCCCTACAATGAGCAGTTCTTC. This codes for CASSEGLAGVPYNEQFF. The chain links TRBV2 to TRBJ2-1; the match to TRBD2 covers 10 bases. Germline V gives CDR1 SNHLY, CDR2 FYNNEI. The CDR3 contains 17 residues. Trimming at V came to 1 base and at J to 2 bases, leaving 5 bases not matched to a gene.

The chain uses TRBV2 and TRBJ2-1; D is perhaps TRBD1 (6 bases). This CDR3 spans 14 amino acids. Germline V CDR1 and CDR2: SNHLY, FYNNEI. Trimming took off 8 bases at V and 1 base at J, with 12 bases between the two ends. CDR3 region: CASADQGSYNEQFF. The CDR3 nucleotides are TGTGCCAGCGCGGATCAGGGGTCCTACAATGAGCAGTTCTTC.

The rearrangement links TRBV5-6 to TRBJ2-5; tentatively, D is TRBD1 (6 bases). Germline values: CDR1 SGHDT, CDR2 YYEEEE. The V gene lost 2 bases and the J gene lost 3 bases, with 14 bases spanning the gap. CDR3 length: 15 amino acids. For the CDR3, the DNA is TGTGCCAGCAGCTTAGGCAGGGACACCGAAGAGACCCAGTACTTC. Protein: CASSLGRDTEETQYF. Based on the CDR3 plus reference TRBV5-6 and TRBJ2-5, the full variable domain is DAGVTQSPTHLIKTRGQQVTLRCSPKSGHDTVSWYQQALGQGPQFIFQYYEEEERQRGNFPDRFSGHQFPNYSSELNVNALLLGDSALYLCASSLGRDTEETQYFGPGTRLLVL.

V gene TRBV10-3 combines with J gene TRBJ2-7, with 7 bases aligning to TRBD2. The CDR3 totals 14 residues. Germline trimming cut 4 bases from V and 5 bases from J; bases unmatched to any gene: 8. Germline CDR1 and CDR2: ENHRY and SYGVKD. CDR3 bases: TGTGCCATCAGTGGGCGGACTAGGGACCACGAGCAGTACTTC. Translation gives CAISGRTRDHEQYF.